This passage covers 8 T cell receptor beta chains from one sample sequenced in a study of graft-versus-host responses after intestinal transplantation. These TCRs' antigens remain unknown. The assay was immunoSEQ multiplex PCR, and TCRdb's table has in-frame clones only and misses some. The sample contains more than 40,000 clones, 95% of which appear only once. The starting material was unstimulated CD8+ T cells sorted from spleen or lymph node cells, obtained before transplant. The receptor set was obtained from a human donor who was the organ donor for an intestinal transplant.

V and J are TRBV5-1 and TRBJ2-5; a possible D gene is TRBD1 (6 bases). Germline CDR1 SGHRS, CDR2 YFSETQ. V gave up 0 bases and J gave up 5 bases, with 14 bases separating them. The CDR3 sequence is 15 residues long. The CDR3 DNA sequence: TGCGCCAGCAGCTTGGGACATACAGGGTACGAGACCCAGTACTTC. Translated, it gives CASSLGHTGYETQYF.

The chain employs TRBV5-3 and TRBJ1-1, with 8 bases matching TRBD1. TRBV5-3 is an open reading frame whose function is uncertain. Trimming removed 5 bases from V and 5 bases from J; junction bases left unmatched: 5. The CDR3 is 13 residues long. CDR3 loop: CARSSRGPTEAFF. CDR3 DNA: TGTGCCAGAAGTTCCAGGGGGCCTACTGAAGCTTTCTTT.

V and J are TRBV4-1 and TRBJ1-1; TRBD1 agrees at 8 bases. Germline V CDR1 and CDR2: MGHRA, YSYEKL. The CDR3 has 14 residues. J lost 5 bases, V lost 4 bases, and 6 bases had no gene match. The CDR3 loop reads CASSPGQGVTEAFF. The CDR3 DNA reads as TGCGCCAGCAGCCCAGGACAGGGAGTAACTGAAGCTTTCTTT.

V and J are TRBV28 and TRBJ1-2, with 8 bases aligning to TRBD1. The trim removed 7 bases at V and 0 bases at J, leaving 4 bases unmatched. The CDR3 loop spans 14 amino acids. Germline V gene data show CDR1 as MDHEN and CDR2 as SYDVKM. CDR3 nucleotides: TGTGCCAGCATCCTACAGGGGGCTAACTATGGCTACACCTTC. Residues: CASILQGANYGYTF.

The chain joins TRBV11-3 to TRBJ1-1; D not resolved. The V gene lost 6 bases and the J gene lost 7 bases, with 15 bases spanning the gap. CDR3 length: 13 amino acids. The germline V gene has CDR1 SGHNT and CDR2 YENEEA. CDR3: CASRDLTASEAFF. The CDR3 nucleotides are TGTGCCAGCAGAGATCTCACGGCGAGTGAAGCTTTCTTT.

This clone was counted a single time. The CDR3 coding sequence is TGTGCCAGCAGTTCTGGGGGGGGCTACGAGCAGTACTTC. Protein: CASSSGGGYEQYF. The chain is built from TRBV27 and TRBJ2-7; 7 nucleotides align to TRBD2. The CDR3 totals 13 residues. The germline V gene has CDR1 MNHEY and CDR2 SMNVEV (reference sequence). Losses at the gene ends were 4 bases for V and 3 bases for J; bases not matched to a gene: 3.

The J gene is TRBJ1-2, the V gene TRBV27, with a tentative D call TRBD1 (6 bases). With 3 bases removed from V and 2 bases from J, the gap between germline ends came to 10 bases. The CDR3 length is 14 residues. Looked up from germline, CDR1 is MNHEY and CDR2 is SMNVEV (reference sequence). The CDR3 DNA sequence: TGTGCCAGCAGTTTGGGGACAACCAACTATGGCTACACCTTC. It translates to CASSLGTTNYGYTF.

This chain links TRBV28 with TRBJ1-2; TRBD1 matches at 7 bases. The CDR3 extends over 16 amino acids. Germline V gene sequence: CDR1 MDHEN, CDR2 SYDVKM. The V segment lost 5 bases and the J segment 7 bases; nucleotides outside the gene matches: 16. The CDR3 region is CASSPRVTGESGGYTF. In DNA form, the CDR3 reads TGTGCCAGCAGTCCCCGCGTTACAGGGGAGTCAGGTGGCTACACCTTC.